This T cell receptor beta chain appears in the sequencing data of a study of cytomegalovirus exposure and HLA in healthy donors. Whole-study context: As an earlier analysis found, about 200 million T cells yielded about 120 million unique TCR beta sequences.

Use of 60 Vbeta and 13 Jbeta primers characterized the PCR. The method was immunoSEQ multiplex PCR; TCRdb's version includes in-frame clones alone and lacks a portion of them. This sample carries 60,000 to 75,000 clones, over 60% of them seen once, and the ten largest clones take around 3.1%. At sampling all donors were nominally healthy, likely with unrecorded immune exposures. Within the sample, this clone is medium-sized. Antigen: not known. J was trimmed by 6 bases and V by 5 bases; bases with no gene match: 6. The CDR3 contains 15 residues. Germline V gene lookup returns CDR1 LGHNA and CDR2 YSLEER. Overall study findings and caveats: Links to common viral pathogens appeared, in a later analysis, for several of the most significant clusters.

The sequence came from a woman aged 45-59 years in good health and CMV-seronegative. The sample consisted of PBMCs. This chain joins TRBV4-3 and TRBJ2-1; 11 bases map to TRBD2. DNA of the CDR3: TGCGCCAGCAGCTCCGGGACTAGCGGAAGCAATGAGCAGTTCTTC. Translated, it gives CASSSGTSGSNEQFF.